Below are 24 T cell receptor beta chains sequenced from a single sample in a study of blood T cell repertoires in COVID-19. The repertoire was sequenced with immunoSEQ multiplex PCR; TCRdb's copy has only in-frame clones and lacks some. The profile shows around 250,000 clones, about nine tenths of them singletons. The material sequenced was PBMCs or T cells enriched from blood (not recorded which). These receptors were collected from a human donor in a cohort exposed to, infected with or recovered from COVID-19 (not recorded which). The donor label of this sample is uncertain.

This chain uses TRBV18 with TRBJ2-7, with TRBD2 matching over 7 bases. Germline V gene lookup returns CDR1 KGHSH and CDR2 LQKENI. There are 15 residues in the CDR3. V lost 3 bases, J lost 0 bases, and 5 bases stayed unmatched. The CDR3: CASSPGEGFSYEQYF. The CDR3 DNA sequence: TGTGCCAGCTCACCGGGGGAGGGGTTCTCCTACGAGCAGTACTTC.

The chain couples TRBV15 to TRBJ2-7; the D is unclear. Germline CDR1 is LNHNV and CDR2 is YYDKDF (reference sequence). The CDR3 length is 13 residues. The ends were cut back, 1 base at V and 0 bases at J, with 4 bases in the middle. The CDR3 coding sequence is TGTGCCACCAGCAGAGGGAGCTCCTACGAGCAGTACTTC. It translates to CATSRGSSYEQYF. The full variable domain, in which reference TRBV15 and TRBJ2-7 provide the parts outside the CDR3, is DAMVIQNPRYQVTQFGKPVTLSCSQTLNHNVMYWYQQKSSQAPKLLFHYYDKDFNNEADTPDNFQSRRPNTSFCFLDIRSPGLGDTAMYLCATSRGSSYEQYFGPGTRLTVT.

The DNA of the CDR3 is TGTGCCAGCATGAGGGGAGGGAATCGTTTCTACACTGAAGCTTTCTTT. Its protein product is CASMRGGNRFYTEAFF. The chain couples TRBV21-1 to TRBJ1-1. TRBV21-1 is an annotated pseudogene. There are 16 residues in the CDR3.

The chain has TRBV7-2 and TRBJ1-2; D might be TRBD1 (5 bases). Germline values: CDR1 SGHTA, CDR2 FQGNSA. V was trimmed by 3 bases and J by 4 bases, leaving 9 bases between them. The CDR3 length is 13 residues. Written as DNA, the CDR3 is TGTGCCAGCAGCTTGGGGGGGAGCTATGGCTACACCTTC. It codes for CASSLGGSYGYTF.

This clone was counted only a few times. CDR3: CASKQGPTTGELFF. The CDR3 DNA is TGTGCCAGCAAGCAGGGGCCAACCACCGGGGAGCTGTTTTTT. This chain joins TRBV6-5 and TRBJ2-2, with a tentative D call TRBD1 (6 bases). This CDR3 spans 14 amino acids. The V end lost 7 bases, the J end lost 4 bases, and 13 bases lay between the germline ends. Germline CDR1 is MNHEY and CDR2 is SVGAGI.

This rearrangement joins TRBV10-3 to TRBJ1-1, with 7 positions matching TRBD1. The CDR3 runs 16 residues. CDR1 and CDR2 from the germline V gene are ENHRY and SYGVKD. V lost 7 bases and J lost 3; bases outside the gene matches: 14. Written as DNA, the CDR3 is TGTGCCATCAAAGGGACCGCAGGGGGTATGGACACTGAAGCTTTCTTT. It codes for CAIKGTAGGMDTEAFF.

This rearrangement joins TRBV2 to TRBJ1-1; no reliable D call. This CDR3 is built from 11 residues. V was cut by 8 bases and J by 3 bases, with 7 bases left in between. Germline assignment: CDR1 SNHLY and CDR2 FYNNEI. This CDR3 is CASGRDTEAFF. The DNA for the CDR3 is TGTGCCAGCGGGAGGGACACTGAAGCTTTCTTT.

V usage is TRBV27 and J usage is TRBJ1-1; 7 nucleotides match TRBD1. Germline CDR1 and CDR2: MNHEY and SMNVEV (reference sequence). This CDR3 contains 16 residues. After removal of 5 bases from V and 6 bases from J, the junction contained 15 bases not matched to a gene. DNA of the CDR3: TGTGCCAGCAGTCATGGGACAGTTTTTCCCTTACCTGAAGCTTTCTTT. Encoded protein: CASSHGTVFPLPEAFF.

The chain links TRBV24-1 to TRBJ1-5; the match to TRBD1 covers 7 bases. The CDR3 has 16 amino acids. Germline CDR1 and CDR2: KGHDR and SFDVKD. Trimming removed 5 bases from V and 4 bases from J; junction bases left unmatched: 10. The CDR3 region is CATSGNRGGSNQPQHF. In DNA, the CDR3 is TGTGCCACCAGTGGGAACAGGGGAGGCTCGAATCAGCCCCAGCATTTT.

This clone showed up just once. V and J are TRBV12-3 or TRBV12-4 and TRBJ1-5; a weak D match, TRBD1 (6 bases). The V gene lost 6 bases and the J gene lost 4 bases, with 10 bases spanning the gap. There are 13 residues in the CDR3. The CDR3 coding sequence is TGTGCCAGCAGATTGACAGGTAATCAGCCCCAGCATTTT. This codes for CASRLTGNQPQHF.

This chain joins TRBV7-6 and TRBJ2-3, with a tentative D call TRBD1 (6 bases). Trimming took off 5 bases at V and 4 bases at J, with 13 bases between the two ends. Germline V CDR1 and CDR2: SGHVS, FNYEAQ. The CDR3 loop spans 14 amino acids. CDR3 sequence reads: CASSRRYRADTQYF. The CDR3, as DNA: TGTGCCAGCAGCAGGAGGTACAGGGCAGATACGCAGTATTTT.

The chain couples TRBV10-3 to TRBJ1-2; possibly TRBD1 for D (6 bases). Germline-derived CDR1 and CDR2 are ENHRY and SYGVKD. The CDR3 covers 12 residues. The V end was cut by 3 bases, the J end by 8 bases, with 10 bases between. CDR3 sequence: CAISDRGDGYTF. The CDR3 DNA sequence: TGTGCCATCAGTGACAGGGGCGACGGCTACACCTTC.

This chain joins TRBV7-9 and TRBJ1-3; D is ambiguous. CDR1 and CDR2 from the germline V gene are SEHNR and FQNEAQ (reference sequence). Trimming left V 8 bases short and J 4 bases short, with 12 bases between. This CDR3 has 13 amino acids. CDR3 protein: CASHSAAGNTIYF. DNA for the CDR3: TGTGCCAGCCACTCCGCCGCCGGAAACACCATATATTTT.

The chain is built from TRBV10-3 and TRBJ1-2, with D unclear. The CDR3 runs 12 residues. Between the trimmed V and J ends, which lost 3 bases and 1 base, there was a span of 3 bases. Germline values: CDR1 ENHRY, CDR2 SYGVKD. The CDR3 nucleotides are TGTGCCATCAGTGACTTTAACTATGGCTACACCTTC. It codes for CAISDFNYGYTF.

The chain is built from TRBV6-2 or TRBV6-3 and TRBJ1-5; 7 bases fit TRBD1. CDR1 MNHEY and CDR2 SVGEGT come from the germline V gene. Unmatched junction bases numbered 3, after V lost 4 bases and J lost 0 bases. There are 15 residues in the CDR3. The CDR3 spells CASSSGQPSNQPQHF. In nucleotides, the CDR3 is TGTGCCAGCAGTTCGGGACAGCCTAGCAATCAGCCCCAGCATTTT.

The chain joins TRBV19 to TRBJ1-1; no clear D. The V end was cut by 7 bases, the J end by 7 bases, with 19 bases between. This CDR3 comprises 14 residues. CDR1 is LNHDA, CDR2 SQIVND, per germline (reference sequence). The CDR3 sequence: CASTPGPNEGEAFF. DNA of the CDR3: TGTGCCAGTACACCCGGACCGAACGAGGGTGAAGCTTTCTTT.

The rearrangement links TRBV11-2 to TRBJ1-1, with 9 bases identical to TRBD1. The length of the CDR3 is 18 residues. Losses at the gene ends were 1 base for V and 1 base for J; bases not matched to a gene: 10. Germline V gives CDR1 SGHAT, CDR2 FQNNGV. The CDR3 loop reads CASSLGVTGGLRNTEAFF. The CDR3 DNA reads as TGTGCCAGCAGCTTAGGGGTGACAGGGGGGCTGAGGAACACTGAAGCTTTCTTT.

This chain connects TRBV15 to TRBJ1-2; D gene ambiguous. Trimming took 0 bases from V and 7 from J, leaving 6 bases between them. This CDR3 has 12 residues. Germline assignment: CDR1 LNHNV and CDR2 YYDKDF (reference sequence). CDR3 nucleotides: TGTGCCACCAGCAGAGAATCGGTTGGCTACACCTTC. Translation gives CATSRESVGYTF.

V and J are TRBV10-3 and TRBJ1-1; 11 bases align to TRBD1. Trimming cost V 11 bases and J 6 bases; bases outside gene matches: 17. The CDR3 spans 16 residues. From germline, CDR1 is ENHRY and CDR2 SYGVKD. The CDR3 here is CAAVRDRGSLMPEAFF. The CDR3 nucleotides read TGTGCCGCCGTACGGGACAGGGGGTCGTTAATGCCTGAAGCTTTCTTT.

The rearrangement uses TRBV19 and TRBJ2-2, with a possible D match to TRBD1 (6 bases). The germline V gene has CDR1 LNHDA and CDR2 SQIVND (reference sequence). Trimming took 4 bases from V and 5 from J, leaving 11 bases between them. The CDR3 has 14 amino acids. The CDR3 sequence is CASSRGRVTGELFF. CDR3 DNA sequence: TGTGCCAGTAGTAGGGGGCGCGTTACCGGGGAGCTGTTTTTT.

CDR3 sequence: CASSVGFTSGGAVEQFF. CDR3 bases: TGTGCCAGCAGCGTAGGTTTTACTAGCGGGGGGGCTGTTGAGCAGTTCTTC. The V gene is TRBV9, the J gene TRBJ2-1; 13 nucleotides match TRBD2. J gave up 9 bases and V 0 bases, and 9 bases lay outside the gene matches. Per the germline V gene, CDR1 is SGDLS and CDR2 is YYNGEE. The CDR3 runs to 17 residues. The variable domain in full, completed from reference TRBV9 and TRBJ2-1, reads DSGVTQTPKHLITATGQRVTLRCSPRSGDLSVYWYQQSLDQGLQFLIQYYNGEERAKGNILERFSAQQFPDLHSELNLSSLELGDSALYFCASSVGFTSGGAVEQFFGPGTRLTVL.

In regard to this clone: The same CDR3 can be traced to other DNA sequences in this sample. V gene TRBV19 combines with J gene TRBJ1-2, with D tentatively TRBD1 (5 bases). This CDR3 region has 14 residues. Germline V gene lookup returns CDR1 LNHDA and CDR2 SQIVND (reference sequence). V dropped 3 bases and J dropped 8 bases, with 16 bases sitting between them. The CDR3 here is CASSIPPSRGGYTF. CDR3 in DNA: TGTGCCAGTAGTATTCCCCCCTCCCGGGGGGGCTACACCTTC.

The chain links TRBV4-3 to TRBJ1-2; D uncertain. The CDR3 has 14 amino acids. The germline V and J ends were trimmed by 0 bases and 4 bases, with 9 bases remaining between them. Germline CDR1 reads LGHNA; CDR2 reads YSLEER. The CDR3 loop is CASSQDLAAYGYTF. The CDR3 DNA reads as TGCGCCAGCAGCCAAGATTTGGCTGCCTATGGCTACACCTTC.

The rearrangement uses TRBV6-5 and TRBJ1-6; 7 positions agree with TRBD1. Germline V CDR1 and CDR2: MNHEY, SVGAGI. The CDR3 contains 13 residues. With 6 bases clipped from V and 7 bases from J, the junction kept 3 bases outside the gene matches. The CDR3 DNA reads TGTGCCAGCAGCCAACAGGGGAATTCACCCCTCCACTTT. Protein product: CASSQQGNSPLHF.